This T cell receptor (beta chain) appears in the sequencing data of a study of T cells in tuberculosis. Study background: Blood was taken before or within 7 days of anti-tuberculosis therapy. Study-wide findings and caveats: Shorter CDR3-alpha in active tuberculosis partly drove smaller distances.

V was trimmed by 5 bases and J by 1 base, leaving 11 bases between them. Looked up from germline, CDR1 is MDHEN and CDR2 is SYDVKM. The CDR3 extends over 14 amino acids. Assay: immunoSEQ multiplex PCR; the TCRdb copy retains only in-frame clones and omits some. The sample records around 40,000 clones, approximately 93% being singletons. Described time point: new active TB diagnosis, blood taken before or within 7 days of starting treatment. Worth noting for this clone: The target antigen is unknown.

Sequenced material: PBMCs, taken at tuberculosis diagnosis. The V call is TRBV28, the J call TRBJ1-1, with D perhaps TRBD1 (5 bases). The clonotype was recovered from an adult with tuberculosis. The CDR3 protein is CASSPAGRNTEAFF. For the CDR3, the DNA is TGTGCCAGCAGTCCCGCAGGGCGGAACACTGAAGCTTTCTTT.